These 3 T cell receptor beta chains originate from one sample sequenced in a study of neoadjuvant nivolumab and ipilimumab in lung cancer. This table comes from immunoSEQ multiplex PCR, and its TCRdb copy is limited to in-frame clones, with some not included. The data show about 12,000 clones, approximately 94% seen once. The specimen was peripheral blood, collected after neoadjuvant nivolumab, alone or with ipilimumab, at or shortly before surgery. These receptors were obtained from an adult with non-small cell lung cancer.

This chain uses TRBV2 with TRBJ2-7; a possible D gene is TRBD2 (7 bases). V was cut by 7 bases and J by 4 bases, with 32 bases left in between. The CDR3 runs to 19 residues. Germline lookup yields CDR1 SNHLY and CDR2 FYNNEI. CDR3 region: CASIAPNYRDLAVIYEQYF. CDR3 sequence (DNA): TGTGCCAGCATCGCACCGAACTACAGGGATCTAGCGGTAATTTACGAGCAGTACTTC. Filled out from reference TRBV2 and TRBJ2-7, the complete variable domain reads EPEVTQTPSHQVTQMGQEVILRCVPISNHLYFYWYRQILGQKVEFLVSFYNNEISEKSEIFDDQFSVERPDGSNFTLKIRSTKLEDSAMYFCASIAPNYRDLAVIYEQYFGPGTRLTVT.

This clone has only one observation. The V call is TRBV18, the J call TRBJ1-5, with D uncertain. This CDR3 is built from 13 residues. Germline lookup yields CDR1 KGHSH and CDR2 LQKENI. Trimming pared 4 bases from V and 3 bases from J, leaving 7 bases between. In DNA form, the CDR3 reads TGTGCCAGCTCACAGGGTTACAATCAGCCCCAGCATTTT. This codes for CASSQGYNQPQHF.

The chain carries TRBV18 and TRBJ2-5; D remains ambiguous. CDR1 KGHSH and CDR2 LQKENI come from the germline V gene. The CDR3 contains 14 residues. Trimming took 2 bases from V and 5 from J, leaving 12 bases between them. The CDR3 spells CASSPGLMGETQYF. The CDR3 coding sequence is TGTGCCAGCTCACCAGGGCTAATGGGGGAGACCCAGTACTTC.